This is a list of T cell receptor beta chains from one sample in a study of T cells after yellow fever vaccination. TCRdb reprocessed the 5' RACE reads via MiXCR and lists one record per CDR3 protein. The sample records roughly 160,000 distinct CDR3 sequences, around 7% being singletons. Sequences were derived from CD4+ T cells sorted from PBMCs, sampled 4 to 5 days after the first yellow fever vaccination. These receptors originate from a man between 18 and 29 years old who received the YFV17D yellow fever vaccine. Each CDR3 is given with its conserved first and last residue. Each record gives: clone size, D gene, V gene, J gene, CDR3 protein, CDR3 DNA. D genes are given only for firm matches. Rows may omit the clone size; those that give it use once, few, many or a size class.

size: -; D: TRBD1; V: TRBV9; J: TRBJ2-1; CDR3: CASSVPGQGSGSDEQFF; DNA: TGTGCCAGCAGCGTCCCGGGACAGGGCTCAGGCTCAGACGAGCAGTTCTTC
size: many; D: TRBD2; V: TRBV11-2; J: TRBJ2-4; CDR3: CASSPGTSGGLAKNIQYF; DNA: TGTGCCAGCAGCCCCGGGACTAGCGGGGGGTTGGCCAAAAACATTCAGTACTTC
size: many; D: -; V: TRBV7-2; J: TRBJ2-7; CDR3: CASSLTGNYEQYF; DNA: TGTGCCAGCAGCTTAACCGGGAACTACGAGCAGTACTTC
size: -; D: -; V: TRBV9; J: TRBJ2-1; CDR3: CASSPEGDTYNEQFF; DNA: TGTGCCAGCAGCCCCGAGGGGGATACCTACAATGAGCAGTTCTTC
size: many; D: TRBD1; V: TRBV20-1; J: TRBJ2-1; CDR3: CSARDRGGNEQFF; DNA: TGCAGTGCTAGGGACAGGGGGGGCAATGAGCAGTTCTTC
size: -; D: -; V: TRBV4-2; J: TRBJ2-5; CDR3: CASSQDPDRHETHYF; DNA: TGTGCCAGCAGCCAAGATCCAGACAGGCATGAGACCCACTACTTC
size: few; D: TRBD1; V: TRBV6-5; J: TRBJ1-2; CDR3: CASSYADRGDGYTF; DNA: TGTGCCAGCAGTTACGCCGACAGGGGGGATGGCTACACCTTC
size: -; D: TRBD1; V: TRBV4-2; J: TRBJ2-3; CDR3: CASSRGQGASTDTQYF; DNA: TGTGCCAGCAGCCGAGGACAGGGCGCTAGCACAGATACGCAGTATTTT
size: few; D: -; V: TRBV5-1; J: TRBJ2-3; CDR3: CASSLVLQISTGDTQYF; DNA: TGCGCCAGCAGCTTGGTCCTACAGATAAGCACGGGAGATACGCAGTATTTT
size: -; D: -; V: TRBV5-1; J: TRBJ2-7; CDR3: CASSPDVVYEQYF; DNA: TGCGCCAGCAGCCCAGACGTAGTCTACGAGCAGTACTTC
size: few; D: -; V: TRBV7-3; J: TRBJ1-2; CDR3: CASSLEVGYGYTF; DNA: TGTGCCAGCAGCTTAGAGGTCGGCTATGGCTACACCTTC
size: many; D: TRBD1; V: TRBV5-1; J: TRBJ2-3; CDR3: CASSSSGGAASTDTQYF; DNA: TGCGCCAGCAGCTCATCAGGGGGTGCGGCTAGCACAGATACGCAGTATTTT
size: many; D: TRBD1; V: TRBV7-3; J: TRBJ2-7; CDR3: CASSRDRSYEQYF; DNA: TGTGCCAGCTCACGGGACAGATCCTACGAGCAGTACTTC
size: -; D: -; V: TRBV20-1; J: TRBJ1-1; CDR3: CSAPRDGNTEAFF; DNA: TGCAGTGCTCCCCGGGACGGGAACACTGAAGCTTTCTTT
size: -; D: -; V: TRBV7-3; J: TRBJ2-1; CDR3: CASAGDPNNEQFF; DNA: TGTGCCAGCGCCGGAGATCCTAACAATGAGCAGTTCTTC
size: once; D: -; V: TRBV5-1; J: TRBJ2-2; CDR3: CTSSLSLVITGELFF; DNA: TGCACCAGCAGCTTGAGCCTAGTTATAACCGGGGAGCTGTTTTTT
size: many; D: -; V: TRBV5-4; J: TRBJ1-1; CDR3: CASSSSSGTTMNTEAFF; DNA: TGTGCCAGCAGCTCGAGCTCCGGGACAACCATGAACACTGAAGCTTTCTTT
size: many; D: TRBD1; V: TRBV19; J: TRBJ2-2; CDR3: CASSPGRGPTGELFF; DNA: TGTGCCAGTAGTCCGGGCAGGGGGCCCACCGGGGAGCTGTTTTTT
size: many; D: -; V: TRBV4-1; J: TRBJ2-3; CDR3: CASSQTGTRRDTQYF; DNA: TGCGCCAGCAGCCAAACCGGAACAAGACGAGATACGCAGTATTTT
size: few; D: -; V: TRBV7-9; J: TRBJ2-2; CDR3: CASSSRPGQITGELFF; DNA: TGTGCCAGCAGCAGCCGCCCAGGACAGATCACCGGGGAGCTGTTTTTT
size: -; D: -; V: TRBV2; J: TRBJ1-4; CDR3: CAISFSYGTGTTNEKLFF; DNA: TGTGCCATCAGTTTCTCTTATGGGACGGGGACAACTAATGAAAAACTGTTTTTT
size: -; D: TRBD1; V: TRBV2; J: TRBJ1-5; CDR3: CASSRDRGGLFSNQPQHF; DNA: TGTGCCAGCAGCAGGGACAGGGGCGGTTTGTTTAGCAATCAGCCCCAGCATTTT
size: -; D: -; V: TRBV25-1; J: TRBJ2-3; CDR3: CASSDWILRATDTQYF; DNA: TGTGCCAGCAGTGATTGGATTTTGAGGGCGACAGATACGCAGTATTTT
size: -; D: -; V: TRBV7-2; J: TRBJ2-1; CDR3: CASSSPPPSSYNEQFF; DNA: TGTGCCAGCAGCTCACCGCCCCCAAGCTCCTACAATGAGCAGTTCTTC
size: -; D: -; V: TRBV20-1; J: TRBJ2-3; CDR3: CSAETPAGGPSTDTQYF; DNA: TGCAGTGCCGAAACCCCGGCCGGGGGCCCTAGCACAGATACGCAGTATTTT
size: many; D: -; V: TRBV19; J: TRBJ1-2; CDR3: CASSVDSYGYTF; DNA: TGTGCCAGTAGTGTCGACTCCTATGGCTACACCTTC
size: many; D: -; V: TRBV5-1; J: TRBJ2-5; CDR3: CASSLAAFYQETQYF; DNA: TGCGCCAGCAGCCTTGCGGCTTTCTATCAAGAGACCCAGTACTTC
size: many; D: TRBD1; V: TRBV7-2; J: TRBJ2-2; CDR3: CASSSQDRLAELFF; DNA: TGTGCCAGCAGCTCCCAGGACAGGCTCGCCGAGCTGTTTTTT
size: -; D: TRBD1; V: TRBV11-2; J: TRBJ1-3; CDR3: CASSLFHGTGIVAGNTIYF; DNA: TGTGCCAGCAGCTTATTCCACGGGACAGGGATTGTTGCTGGAAACACCATATATTTT
size: -; D: -; V: TRBV5-4; J: TRBJ1-1; CDR3: CASSFYRNTEAFF; DNA: TGTGCCAGCAGCTTTTACAGGAACACTGAAGCTTTCTTT
size: many; D: -; V: TRBV7-3; J: TRBJ2-2; CDR3: CASSPPRYTGELFF; DNA: TGTGCCAGCAGCCCCCCGCGGTACACCGGGGAGCTGTTTTTT
size: few; D: TRBD1; V: TRBV5-6; J: TRBJ1-5; CDR3: CASSGGTDQPQHF; DNA: TGTGCCAGCAGCGGGGGGACAGATCAGCCCCAGCATTTT